This TCR beta chain came from a study of blood T cell repertoires in COVID-19. Study information: Material from acute and convalescent COVID-19 was sourced from the United States, Italy and Spain.

V was pared by 4 bases and J by 2 bases, with 15 bases between. CDR1 is SGHDN and CDR2 is FVKESK in the germline V gene. The CDR3 sequence is 15 residues long. Original analysis: Amplification from reference gene primers served as the basis for estimated nucleated cell counts. Clones were sequenced by immunoSEQ multiplex PCR, and TCRdb holds only the in-frame ones, with some missing. V and J calls and clone size come straight from that table; D and trimming were deduced from the DNA. The data hold hundreds of thousands of clones, with approximately 83% observed a single time. The rearrangement uses TRBV14 and TRBJ2-7, with D possibly TRBD2 on 5 matching bases. This clonotype was sampled from a woman aged 35 to 49 with active or convalescent COVID-19. Sequencing input: peripheral blood. In nucleotides, the CDR3 is TGTGCCAGCAGCCCACGGACTGGTAGAGCCTACGAGCAGTACTTC. This encodes CASSPRTGRAYEQYF.